This T cell receptor (beta chain) was sequenced during a study of breast tumors, draining lymph nodes, adjacent tissues. Study observations and caveats: Data only fit, rather than demonstrated, lymph node origin of most tumor T cells.

This clonotype was recorded at least ten times. The antigen is unknown. TCRdb analysed the multiplex PCR reads with MiXCR anew, one entry per CDR3 protein. The sample comprises around 22,000 distinct CDR3 sequences, about 64% of which are singletons, and roughly 21% rests with the top ten. The sequenced material came from tumor-adjacent breast tissue. The sequence was obtained from a female donor with breast cancer. Some clones in this sample may be carry-over from other donors' samples.

CDR3 sequence reads: CASSLQLAGGQETQYF. The DNA of the CDR3 is TGTGCCAGCAGCTTACAACTAGCGGGGGGCCAAGAGACCCAGTACTTC. The V and J genes are TRBV7-6 and TRBJ2-5, with 12 positions matching TRBD2. The germline CDR1 and CDR2 sequences are SGHVS and FNYEAQ. Germline trimming cut 2 bases from V and 1 base from J; bases unmatched to any gene: 2. This CDR3 has 16 residues.